This is a list of T cell receptor beta chains from one sample in a study of blood T cell repertoires in COVID-19. The method was immunoSEQ multiplex PCR; TCRdb's version includes in-frame clones alone and lacks a portion of them. Of about 200,000 clones listed, 80% to 90% were seen once; the top ten hold 10%. The sequenced sample consisted of peripheral blood. Receptors were obtained from a woman at least 80 years old with acute or convalescent COVID-19. CDR3s include the opening cysteine and the closing phenylalanine or tryptophan. A D gene is named only where the DNA matches it firmly. Size is stated for part of the rows, as once, few or many counts, or as a class when the clone is expanded.

D	V	J	length	size	DNA	CDR3
TRBD1	TRBV7-2	TRBJ1-2	15	.	TGTGCCAGCAGCTTCGGGACAGTCCCTAACTATGGCTACACCTTC	CASSFGTVPNYGYTF
.	TRBV3-1/TRBV3-2	TRBJ1-1	14	once	TGTGCCAGCAGCCAAGCGGGGTGGAACACTGAAGCTTTCTTT	CASSQAGWNTEAFF
TRBD1	TRBV6-1	TRBJ1-4	18	.	TGTGCCAGCAGTGAAGTAGGCAGGGGGCGGGCACCGGGTTGGAAACTGTTTTTT	CASSEVGRGRAPGWKLFF
.	TRBV3-1/TRBV3-2	TRBJ2-2	15	few	TGTGCCAGCAGCCAAGGCAGGGTAGGAACCGGGGAGCTGTTTTTT	CASSQGRVGTGELFF
.	TRBV20-1	TRBJ1-2	11	.	TGCAGTGCTACTACAGGGTATGGCTACACCTTC	CSATTGYGYTF
TRBD2	TRBV18	TRBJ2-1	15	.	TGTGCCAGCTCACCACGGCGGGACTATTACAATGAGCAGTTCTTC	CASSPRRDYYNEQFF
TRBD2	TRBV18	TRBJ2-5	16	.	TGTGCCAGCTCACCTACGGCGGGGGGACCCCATGGGACCCAGTACTTC	CASSPTAGGPHGTQYF
TRBD2	TRBV7-8	TRBJ2-5	19	.	TGTGCCAGCAGCTTATGGGCGGGACTAGCGGGGGGGTACCAAGAGACCCAGTACTTC	CASSLWAGLAGGYQETQYF
.	TRBV6-6	TRBJ2-3	14	.	TGTGCCAGCAGACCTCCGACTAGCACAGATACGCAGTATTTT	CASRPPTSTDTQYF
.	TRBV3-1/TRBV3-2	TRBJ2-5	11	.	TGTGCCAGCAGCCAGATAGAAGCCCAGTACTTC	CASSQIEAQYF
TRBD2	TRBV18	TRBJ2-5	15	.	TGTGCCAGCTCCAGGACTAGCGGAGATCAAGAGACCCAGTACTTC	CASSRTSGDQETQYF
TRBD1	TRBV29-1	TRBJ1-2	13	.	TGCAGCGTTGATAGTATAGACAGGGCTGGCTACACCTTC	CSVDSIDRAGYTF
TRBD2	TRBV19	TRBJ2-5	16	.	TGTGCCAGTAGTATTGGAGCTAGCGGGAGGGCCGGGACCCAGTACTTC	CASSIGASGRAGTQYF
.	TRBV28	TRBJ2-3	12	.	TGTGCCAACGGGAGAGGAGGGGATACGCAGTATTTT	CANGRGGDTQYF
.	TRBV30	TRBJ2-4	15	.	TGTGCCTGCTCGAGCGGGCCTTCAGCCAAAAACATTCAGTACTTC	CACSSGPSAKNIQYF
TRBD1	TRBV20-1	TRBJ1-2	11	.	TGCAGTGCACAGGGGAACTATGGCTACACCTTC	CSAQGNYGYTF
TRBD1	TRBV27	TRBJ2-7	14	.	TGTGCCAGCAGTCTGAACAGGGGTCCCTACGAGCAGTACTTC	CASSLNRGPYEQYF
TRBD2	TRBV27	TRBJ2-3	14	.	TGTGCCAGCAGGGGTAGCGGGAGCACAGATACGCAGTATTTT	CASRGSGSTDTQYF
.	TRBV25-1	TRBJ2-7	11	.	TGTGCCAGCAGGAGACATTACGAGCAGTACTTC	CASRRHYEQYF
.	TRBV3-1/TRBV3-2	TRBJ2-5	15	.	TGTGCCAGCAGCCAAGAGGTGAGACTCGAGGAGACCCAGTACTTC	CASSQEVRLEETQYF
.	TRBV19	TRBJ2-1	15	.	TGTGCCAGTAGTATCCCGGGGTACTCCTACAATGAGCAGTTCTTC	CASSIPGYSYNEQFF
TRBD2	TRBV14	TRBJ2-1	14	many	TGTGCCAGCAGCCTAGCGGGATTTGTAGATGAGCAGTTCTTC	CASSLAGFVDEQFF
TRBD1	TRBV18	TRBJ1-5	15	.	TGTGCCAGCTCACAGAGGACAGGGAGGGACCAGCCCCAGCATTTT	CASSQRTGRDQPQHF
TRBD2	TRBV4-1	TRBJ2-2	15	.	TGCGCCAGCAGTACTAGCGGGATAGTCCCCGGGGAGCTGTTTTTT	CASSTSGIVPGELFF
TRBD1	TRBV6-5	TRBJ1-2	14	.	TGTGCCAGCAGTTACGGGACAGGGAACTATGGCTACACCTTC	CASSYGTGNYGYTF
.	TRBV2	TRBJ2-3	15	.	TGTGCCAGCAGTTACCGGGACATCGCCACAGATACGCAGTATTTT	CASSYRDIATDTQYF
TRBD1	TRBV7-7	TRBJ2-3	15	.	TGTGCTAGCAGCTTAGGGGTACAGGGGGCAGATACGCAGTATTTT	CASSLGVQGADTQYF
.	TRBV19	TRBJ2-3	18	.	TGTGCCAGTAGTATTATGGGTGGCGGGCCCCAAAACGGGGATACGCAGTATTTT	CASSIMGGGPQNGDTQYF
TRBD1	TRBV5-1	TRBJ1-3	19	few	TGCGCCAGCAGCCTCGGACAGGGGCCAATCCTGAGCTCTGGAAACACCATATATTTT	CASSLGQGPILSSGNTIYF
TRBD1	TRBV28	TRBJ2-4	15	.	TGTGCCAGCAGTTTACCCGGACAGGAAAGGGACATTCAGTACTTC	CASSLPGQERDIQYF
.	TRBV6-5	TRBJ2-7	14	.	TGTGCCAGCAGGATTGTTCCAGCGTCCTACGAGCAGTACTTC	CASRIVPASYEQYF
TRBD1	TRBV27	TRBJ1-3	16	.	TGTGCCAGCAGTTCCGCGGACAGGGTCGAAGGAAACACCATATATTTT	CASSSADRVEGNTIYF
.	TRBV9	TRBJ1-1	14	.	TGTGCCAGCAGCGTACCGGGAAAGAACACTGAAGCTTTCTTT	CASSVPGKNTEAFF
TRBD1	TRBV18	TRBJ1-6	14	.	TGTGCCAGCTCACCAGGGACAGGGGGTTCACCCCTCCACTTT	CASSPGTGGSPLHF
TRBD1	TRBV18	TRBJ1-6	18	.	TGTGCCAGCTCACGGCAGGGGGCGAGAACTTATTATAATTCACCCCTCCACTTT	CASSRQGARTYYNSPLHF
TRBD2	TRBV28	TRBJ2-1	14	once	TGTGCCAGCAGTTTCTCTGTCTCTAGCGGAGGACAGTTCTTC	CASSFSVSSGGQFF
TRBD1	TRBV5-4	TRBJ2-2	15	.	TGTGCCAGCAGCTTGCGGGACAGAGACACCGGGGAGCTGTTTTTT	CASSLRDRDTGELFF
.	TRBV18	TRBJ1-2	13	.	TGTGCCAGCTCACCAGGGCAGGACTATGGCTACACCTTC	CASSPGQDYGYTF
.	TRBV10-2	TRBJ1-5	15	.	TGCGCCAGCAGTGAAACGGGGGGTCGGAATCAGCCCCAGCATTTT	CASSETGGRNQPQHF
.	TRBV19	TRBJ1-1	11	.	TGTGCCAGTAAGGAGGGACTTATAAGGTTCTTT	CASKEGLIRFF
.	TRBV5-1	TRBJ2-1	17	.	TGCGCCAGCAGCCCATTCTTACGCGGAAGCTCCTACAATGAGCAGTTCTTC	CASSPFLRGSSYNEQFF
.	TRBV9	TRBJ1-1	13	.	TGTGCCAGCAGCAGCAGGGAAGACACTGAAGCTTTCTTT	CASSSREDTEAFF
.	TRBV19	TRBJ1-1	14	few	TGTGCCAGTAGTATAGGAGACACGCCGGCGGAAGCTTTCTTT	CASSIGDTPAEAFF
TRBD1	TRBV19	TRBJ2-5	13	.	TGTGCCAGTTCGGACAGGACCCAAGAGACCCAGTACTTC	CASSDRTQETQYF
.	TRBV5-1	TRBJ2-5	17	.	TGCGCCAGCAGCCCCTCAGTCATGCGGGACAGACAAGAGACCCAGTACTTC	CASSPSVMRDRQETQYF